The 22 T cell receptor beta chains in this list originate from one sample, sequenced in a study of T-cell reconstitution after alpha-beta-depleted transplantation in children. Unique molecular identifiers were incorporated during preparation of the TCRbeta library. Each CDR3 protein is one row after TCRdb ran MiXCR on the PCR reads. The table shows some 530,000 distinct CDR3 sequences, with around 12% occurring only once. The source was PBMCs from the stem cell graft donor, collected from the stem cell graft. The receptors were sampled from a human donor who donated a stem cell graft to a child with combined immunodeficiency.

V usage is TRBV12-3 or TRBV12-4 and J usage is TRBJ1-2; maybe TRBD1 (6 bases). The V and J ends lost 7 bases and 6 bases respectively, with 18 bases between them. CDR3 length equals 14 residues. CDR3 amino acids: CASTSWGALDGYTF. Here the CDR3 DNA reads TGTGCCAGCACCAGTTGGGGGGCTTTAGATGGCTACACCTTC.

This clonotype was seen a handful of times. The rearrangement uses TRBV10-3 and TRBJ1-1, with a tentative D call TRBD1 (5 bases). The germline gives CDR1 ENHRY, CDR2 SYGVKD. V was clipped by 0 bases and J by 0 bases, with 11 bases between them. This CDR3 is 16 amino acids long. The CDR3 coding sequence is TGTGCCATCAGTGAGTCAGGGGAGGGGATGAACACTGAAGCTTTCTTT. Translation gives CAISESGEGMNTEAFF.

This rearrangement joins TRBV3-1 to TRBJ2-2, with TRBD2 matching 10 bases. The CDR3 loop spans 19 amino acids. The V gene end was trimmed by 8 bases and the J gene end by 3 bases; junction bases not matched to a gene: 18. Germline-derived CDR1 and CDR2 are LGHDT and YNNKEL (reference sequence). The CDR3 region is CASPFEVVAGGSDTGELFF. The CDR3 DNA sequence: TGTGCCAGCCCTTTCGAGGTGGTAGCGGGAGGTAGTGACACCGGGGAGCTGTTTTTT. Complete variable domain (other parts from reference TRBV3-1 and TRBJ2-2): DTAVSQTPKYLVTQMGNDKSIKCEQNLGHDTMYWYKQDSKKFLKIMFSYNNKELIINETVPNRFSPKSPDKAHLNLHINSLELGDSAVYFCASPFEVVAGGSDTGELFFGEGSRLTVL.

The J gene is TRBJ2-3, the V gene TRBV3-1; D gene uncertain. Trimming left V 3 bases short and J 4 bases short, with 14 bases between. The CDR3 has 15 amino acids. The germline CDR1 and CDR2 sequences are LGHDT and YNNKEL (reference sequence). CDR3 amino acids: CASSHLEGSADTQYF. The CDR3 DNA reads as TGTGCCAGCAGCCACCTCGAAGGTTCGGCAGATACGCAGTATTTT.

This clonotype has a handful of counts. The chain combines TRBV3-1 with TRBJ2-5; tentatively, D is TRBD1 (6 bases). The V gene's germline CDR1 is LGHDT and CDR2 YNNKEL (reference sequence). The ends were cut back, 5 bases at V and 2 bases at J, with 12 bases in the middle. The CDR3 length is 14 residues. In DNA, the CDR3 is TGTGCCAGCAGCTTCCTGGGGGCGCAAGAGACCCAGTACTTC. This translates into CASSFLGAQETQYF.

At least ten counts were recorded for this clonotype. J is TRBJ2-1 and V is TRBV28; no clear D gene. Germline V lookup: CDR1 MDHEN, CDR2 SYDVKM. The CDR3 spans 15 residues. Trimming took 2 bases from V and 7 from J, leaving 15 bases between them. In nucleotides, the CDR3 is TGTGCCAGCAGTTTAATTTCAGATGCAAGGAATGAGCAGTTCTTC. Amino acids: CASSLISDARNEQFF.

The chain combines TRBV25-1 with TRBJ1-2; D gene ambiguous. Between the trimmed V and J ends, which lost 0 bases and 4 bases, there was a span of 9 bases. Germline CDR1 is MGHDK and CDR2 is SYGVNS. This CDR3 spans 14 amino acids. The CDR3 nucleotides are TGTGCCAGCAGTGAATATACTTCGTCCTATGGCTACACCTTC. The encoded protein is CASSEYTSSYGYTF.

This clonotype was seen many times. The genes are TRBV9 and TRBJ2-1; TRBD2 is a possible D gene (6 bases). The CDR3 is made up of 13 amino acids. Germline CDR1 is SGDLS and CDR2 is YYNGEE. Trimming cost V 2 bases and J 4 bases, with 7 bases left between them. Here the CDR3 DNA reads TGTGCCAGCAGCGTCGGGACTTACAATGAGCAGTTCTTC. Amino acids: CASSVGTYNEQFF.

This clonotype was detected ten times or more. The chain couples TRBV27 to TRBJ2-1; D is tentatively TRBD1 or TRBD2 (7 bases each). Germline V CDR1 and CDR2: MNHEY, SMNVEV (reference sequence). The CDR3 sequence is 14 residues long. The V gene lost 5 bases and the J gene lost 7 bases, with 15 bases spanning the gap. This CDR3 is CASSPGTAGNEQFF. CDR3 coding DNA: TGTGCCAGCAGTCCCGGGACAGCGGGGAATGAGCAGTTCTTC.

The V gene is TRBV5-1, the J gene TRBJ2-1; no firm D call. The CDR3 consists of 17 residues. Trimming shortened V by 4 bases and J by 5 bases, and 22 bases separated the two germline ends. Germline-derived CDR1 and CDR2 are SGHRS and YFSETQ. As DNA, the CDR3 is TGCGCCAGCAGCCCCTCTGGTGGGATCGGTACCGACAATGAGCAGTTCTTC. Translation gives CASSPSGGIGTDNEQFF.

This clonotype was detected many times. The V call is TRBV27, the J call TRBJ1-5; D is possibly TRBD1 (6 bases). V lost 5 bases to trimming and J lost 2 bases, with 13 bases between them. Looked up from germline, CDR1 is MNHEY and CDR2 is SMNVEV (reference sequence). The CDR3 contains 15 residues. CDR3 sequence: CASSTGPWGNQPQHF. The CDR3 DNA reads TGTGCCAGCAGTACAGGGCCGTGGGGCAATCAGCCCCAGCATTTT.

This clonotype came up a few times. The V gene is TRBV5-5, the J gene TRBJ1-4; 9 nucleotides line up with TRBD1. Germline values: CDR1 SGHKS, CDR2 YYEKEE (reference sequence). The ends lost 3 bases at V and 3 bases at J; junction bases unmatched: 6. The length of the CDR3 is 16 residues. The CDR3 DNA reads TGTGCCAGCAGCTCTGACAGGGGGTCGTCTAATGAAAAACTGTTTTTT. It encodes CASSSDRGSSNEKLFF. Combining the CDR3 with reference TRBV5-5 and TRBJ1-4 gives the whole variable domain DAGVTQSPTHLIKTRGQQVTLRCSPISGHKSVSWYQQVLGQGPQFIFQYYEKEERGRGNFPDRFSARQFPNYSSELNVNALLLGDSALYLCASSSDRGSSNEKLFFGSGTQLSVL.

This clonotype was observed many times. The rearrangement links TRBV9 to TRBJ2-7; D might be TRBD1 (5 bases). V was pared by 3 bases and J by 6 bases, with 13 bases between. The V gene's germline CDR1 is SGDLS and CDR2 YYNGEE. The CDR3 extends over 13 amino acids. The CDR3 is CASSEGSRGEQYF. CDR3 DNA sequence: TGTGCCAGCAGCGAAGGGTCAAGGGGCGAGCAGTACTTC.

This clonotype has ten or more counts. This chain joins TRBV12-3 or TRBV12-4 and TRBJ2-1, with 8 bases fitting TRBD2. V was clipped by 6 bases and J by 13 bases; unmatched bases: 11. The CDR3 covers 13 residues. The CDR3 sequence is CASSQGLAARQFF. DNA for the CDR3: TGTGCCAGCAGCCAAGGACTAGCAGCGAGACAGTTCTTC.

This clonotype was picked up many times. The V call is TRBV12-3 or TRBV12-4, the J call TRBJ1-2; D ambiguous. The V end was cut by 1 base, the J end by 6 bases, with 15 bases between. The CDR3 sequence is 15 residues long. The CDR3 reads CASSLVGVGWNGYTF. CDR3 sequence (DNA): TGTGCCAGCAGTTTAGTGGGAGTAGGCTGGAATGGCTACACCTTC.

The chain combines TRBV12-3 or TRBV12-4 with TRBJ2-1; TRBD2 matches 10 bases. The CDR3 loop spans 17 amino acids. The junction had 11 bases not matched to a gene; V was cut back by 5 bases and J by 4 bases. The CDR3 sequence: CASSLGVGAGGYNEQFF. Written as DNA, the CDR3 is TGTGCCAGCAGTCTAGGCGTAGGAGCGGGGGGGTACAATGAGCAGTTCTTC.

This clonotype was seen many times. This sequence joins TRBV5-6 and TRBJ2-1; perhaps TRBD1 as D (6 bases). The V and J ends lost 4 bases and 2 bases respectively, with 7 bases between them. CDR1 and CDR2 from the germline V gene are SGHDT and YYEEEE. The length of the CDR3 is 13 residues. The CDR3, as DNA: TGTGCCAGCAGCCGGACAGCCTACAATGAGCAGTTCTTC. It yields the protein CASSRTAYNEQFF.

A few counts support this clonotype. The chain joins TRBV11-2 to TRBJ2-1; TRBD1 matches at 9 bases. The CDR3 consists of 18 residues. Trimming took 5 bases from V and 1 from J; bases not matched to a gene: 12. Germline loops: CDR1 SGHAT, CDR2 FQNNGV. CDR3 protein: CASSTRDRAILSYNEQFF. CDR3 nucleotide sequence: TGTGCCAGCAGCACCCGGGACAGGGCAATTCTGTCCTACAATGAGCAGTTCTTC. Filled out from reference TRBV11-2 and TRBJ2-1, the complete variable domain reads EAGVAQSPRYKIIEKRQSVAFWCNPISGHATLYWYQQILGQGPKLLIQFQNNGVVDDSQLPKDRFSAERLKGVDSTLKIQPAKLEDSAVYLCASSTRDRAILSYNEQFFGPGTRLTVL.

This chain connects TRBV3-1 to TRBJ2-2, with D unresolved. Germline values: CDR1 LGHDT, CDR2 YNNKEL (reference sequence). Trimming left V 0 bases short and J 6 bases short, with 8 bases between. This CDR3 spans 14 amino acids. CDR3 nucleotide sequence: TGTGCCAGCAGCCAAGATAACGGTGCCGGGGAGCTGTTTTTT. As protein: CASSQDNGAGELFF.

This clonotype occurred a few times. This chain joins TRBV6-5 and TRBJ2-5, with TRBD2 identical over 7 bases. Germline lookup yields CDR1 MNHEY and CDR2 SVGAGI. This CDR3 is 17 amino acids long. The V segment lost 0 bases and the J segment 4 bases; nucleotides outside the gene matches: 11. In nucleotides, the CDR3 is TGTGCCAGCAGTTACTCGGCTTTGGCTAGCGGTTCAGAGACCCAGTACTTC. It is translated as CASSYSALASGSETQYF.

V is TRBV13 and J is TRBJ1-6; 7 nucleotides align to TRBD1. CDR1 and CDR2 from the germline V gene are PRHDT and FYEKMQ (reference sequence). The junction had 2 bases not matched to a gene; V was cut back by 0 bases and J by 6 bases. The CDR3 runs to 15 residues. The CDR3 region is CASSLGDRSNSPLHF. The CDR3, as DNA: TGTGCCAGCAGCTTAGGGGACAGGAGTAATTCACCCCTCCACTTT.

This clonotype has at least ten counts. J is TRBJ1-2 and V is TRBV7-2; D remains ambiguous. Trimming pared 1 base from V and 2 bases from J, leaving 8 bases between. CDR3 length: 14 amino acids. Germline V CDR1 and CDR2: SGHTA, FQGNSA. The CDR3 nucleotides are TGTGCCAGCAGCTTAGATTGGGCCAACTATGGCTACACCTTC. Its protein product is CASSLDWANYGYTF.